The next 6 T cell receptor beta chains were all read from a single sample in a study of regulatory T cells in long-lasting Graves disease. Building of the TCR beta libraries involved iRepertoire HTBI primers and Arm-PCR of CDR3 regions. MiXCR was run by TCRdb on the multiplex PCR reads, yielding one entry per CDR3 protein. The table lists roughly 440,000 distinct CDR3 sequences, less than 20% of them singletons. Time point given: newly diagnosed GD, antithyroid drugs for less than 3 months. From PBMCs, RNA was extracted and then used to make the TCR library. This same sample was also taken into another study, of T cells in Graves' hyperthyroidism and ophthalmopathy.

The sample was peripheral blood mononuclear cells (PBMCs), taken at new diagnosis, from a patient treated with antithyroid drugs. Every receptor here comes from a woman between 18 and 30 years old with Graves disease.

This clonotype was seen ten or more times. The CDR3 DNA is TGCAGTGCTAGAGAACCGGGACAGGGTTACAATGAGCAGTTCTTC. Translation: CSAREPGQGYNEQFF. V gene TRBV20-1 combines with J gene TRBJ2-1, with TRBD1 matching over 9 bases. V shed 0 bases and J 4 bases; nucleotides not matched to a gene: 4. The CDR3 is made up of 15 amino acids. CDR1 DFQATT and CDR2 SNEGSKA come from the germline V gene (reference sequence).

This clonotype was seen many times. This chain connects TRBV11-3 to TRBJ2-3; 9 bases match TRBD2. The germline gives CDR1 SGHNT, CDR2 YENEEA. This CDR3 has 19 residues. With 0 bases clipped from V and 2 bases from J, the junction kept 12 bases outside the gene matches. CDR3 bases: TGTGCCAGCAGCTTAGATTCCCCGCTGACTAGCGGATTCACAGATACGCAGTATTTT. Protein product: CASSLDSPLTSGFTDTQYF.

There are many counts of this clonotype. One end of the junction does not line up with germline, which may come from a read error. The V call is TRBV3-1, the J call TRBJ2-1, with D tentatively TRBD2 (6 bases). The CDR3 runs to 14 residues. The germline CDR1 and CDR2 sequences are LGHDT and YNNKEL (reference sequence). The CDR3 nucleotides are TGTGCCAGCAGCCAAGTGGGCGTAGCGGTGGCTTCAATCTTC. It specifies CASSQVGVAVASIF.

The chain links TRBV20-1 to TRBJ1-3, with D hard to call. This CDR3 has 13 amino acids. From germline, CDR1 is DFQATT and CDR2 SNEGSKA (reference sequence). With 2 bases removed from V and 4 bases from J, the gap between germline ends came to 9 bases. CDR3 nucleotide sequence: TGCAGTGCTAGACTGATGAGGGGAAACACCATATATTTT. This codes for CSARLMRGNTIYF.

The sample holds many counts of this clonotype. The gene calls are TRBV11-2 and TRBJ2-3; D may match TRBD1 or TRBD2 (6 bases each). The V end lost 1 base, the J end lost 2 bases, and 13 bases lay between the germline ends. The CDR3 length is 16 residues. CDR1 SGHAT and CDR2 FQNNGV come from the germline V gene. The CDR3 is CASSLAARGPTDTQYF. The DNA of the CDR3 is TGTGCCAGCAGCTTAGCAGCCCGGGGGCCCACAGATACGCAGTATTTT.

In its sample, this clonotype was seen many times. J is TRBJ2-1 and V is TRBV28; D ambiguous. Between the trimmed V and J ends, which lost 6 bases and 3 bases, there was a span of 9 bases. This CDR3 region has 13 residues. Germline V lookup: CDR1 MDHEN, CDR2 SYDVKM. CDR3 in amino acids: CASSLSSYNEQFF. The DNA for the CDR3 is TGTGCCAGCAGCTTGTCTAGCTACAATGAGCAGTTCTTC.